The text below deals with one T cell receptor beta chain. The antigen is unknown. TCRdb keeps only in-frame clones here, not all; method: immunoSEQ multiplex PCR. The repertoire holds about 320,000 clones, with under 90% as singletons. The CDR3 has 16 amino acids. The V gene's germline CDR1 is LNHDA and CDR2 SQIVND (reference sequence). Trimming pared 5 bases from V and 0 bases from J, leaving 15 bases between. The data belong to a study of Ad26.COV2.S vaccination and SARS-CoV-2 variants. For the study at large: The trial was COV1001 and the donor's arm was Ad26.COV2.S. Study-wide findings and caveats: Responses of spike-specific T cells (both CD8+ and CD4+) reportedly showed substantial breadth after vaccination.

As for treatment: roughly 19 received Ad26.COV2.S at low or high dose, single or two shots; a few received placebo; per-sample allocation not given. After the first vaccine or placebo injection, samples were drawn on day 63. An Ad26 vector was used to express Wuhan-strain SARS-CoV-2 spike as the vaccine. This specimen consisted of peripheral blood, obtained in a trial of Ad26.COV2.S vaccine versus placebo. This sequence was found in a person between 18 and 65 years old who received the Ad26.COV2.S COVID-19 vaccine or a placebo. V usage is TRBV19 and J usage is TRBJ2-3; a possible D gene is TRBD2 (6 bases). CDR3 sequence reads: CASSVSQRASTDTQYF. Written as DNA, the CDR3 is TGTGCCAGTAGTGTCTCCCAGCGGGCTAGCACAGATACGCAGTATTTT.